Shown below are 29 T cell receptor beta chains from a single sample sequenced in a study of response to subunit inactivated influenza vaccine. TCRdb processed the RT-PCR reads anew with MiXCR; each CDR3 protein has one entry. Among around 470,000 distinct CDR3 sequences listed, approximately 7.2% were seen once. The sequencing used PBMCs from blood, collected less than 30 months after vaccination. All receptors derive from a man between 50 and 70 years old who received an inactivated influenza vaccine.

This clonotype was seen many times. The CDR3 spells CASSQSGRPSTDTQYF. The CDR3 nucleotides read TGCGCCAGCAGCCAGTCGGGGAGGCCTAGCACAGATACGCAGTATTTT. V usage is TRBV4-3 and J usage is TRBJ2-3, with a possible D match to TRBD2 (6 bases). The V end was cut by 3 bases, the J end by 0 bases, with 13 bases between. Germline V gene data show CDR1 as LGHNA and CDR2 as YSLEER. This CDR3 contains 16 residues.

The chain joins TRBV7-9 to TRBJ2-1, with 11 bases aligning to TRBD1. J was trimmed by 6 bases and V by 6 bases; bases with no gene match: 4. Germline V gene data show CDR1 as SEHNR and CDR2 as FQNEAQ (reference sequence). The CDR3 has 14 amino acids. CDR3 residues: CASRPGTGGNEQFF. The CDR3 DNA sequence: TGTGCCAGCAGACCCGGGACAGGGGGCAATGAGCAGTTCTTC.

This chain joins TRBV4-2 and TRBJ2-3; D is ambiguous. This CDR3 comprises 15 residues. V was trimmed by 1 base and J by 2 bases, leaving 10 bases between them. Germline assignment: CDR1 LGHNA and CDR2 YNFKEQ. The CDR3 spells CASSQGFFSTDTQYF. CDR3 bases: TGTGCCAGCAGCCAAGGGTTTTTTTCCACAGATACGCAGTATTTT.

This clonotype turned up a few times. V is TRBV4-2 and J is TRBJ2-2; D perhaps matches TRBD2 (5 bases). Germline lookup yields CDR1 LGHNA and CDR2 YNFKEQ. Trimming removed 1 base at V and 6 bases at J, with 15 bases between. The CDR3 is 16 residues long. The CDR3 region is CASSQAGGPGSGELFF. The DNA of the CDR3 is TGTGCCAGCAGCCAAGCAGGCGGGCCTGGGTCCGGGGAGCTGTTTTTT.

This clonotype was seen many times. This chain uses TRBV2 with TRBJ1-6, with TRBD1 matching 7 bases. The CDR3 runs to 15 residues. The germline V gene has CDR1 SNHLY and CDR2 FYNNEI. The junction had 10 bases not matched to a gene; V was cut back by 7 bases and J by 7 bases. CDR3 sequence: CASKFGGGMNSPLHF. CDR3 sequence (DNA): TGTGCCAGCAAGTTCGGAGGGGGCATGAATTCACCCCTCCACTTT.

This clonotype was seen a handful of times. J is TRBJ2-7 and V is TRBV3-1; 8 positions agree with TRBD1. The CDR3 runs 15 residues. After removal of 1 base from V and 6 bases from J, the junction contained 8 bases not matched to a gene. Germline CDR1 is LGHDT and CDR2 is YNNKEL (reference sequence). This chain's CDR3 is CASSQVGQGASEQYF. CDR3 DNA sequence: TGTGCCAGCAGCCAAGTAGGGCAGGGGGCCTCCGAGCAGTACTTC.

The chain combines TRBV7-9 with TRBJ2-2; 7 nucleotides align to TRBD2. Germline V gives CDR1 SEHNR, CDR2 FQNEAQ (reference sequence). The trim removed 5 bases at V and 1 base at J, leaving 7 bases unmatched. This CDR3 spans 16 amino acids. CDR3 protein: CASSTSGGGNTGELFF. DNA of the CDR3: TGTGCCAGCAGCACGTCTGGCGGGGGGAACACCGGGGAGCTGTTTTTT.

The chain couples TRBV24-1 to TRBJ2-1; D is ambiguous. V was clipped by 8 bases and J by 8 bases, with 9 bases between them. The CDR3 contains 11 residues. CDR1 KGHDR and CDR2 SFDVKD come from the germline V gene. The CDR3 region is CATTSGYEQFF. CDR3 nucleotide sequence: TGTGCCACCACCTCTGGTTATGAGCAGTTCTTC.

The genes are TRBV21-1 and TRBJ1-6. TRBV21-1 is designated a pseudogene. The CDR3 length is 14 residues. The CDR3 is CASSKKAENSPLHF. The CDR3 DNA reads TGTGCCAGCAGCAAAAAGGCAGAAAATTCACCCCTCCACTTT.

This clonotype was observed many times. The chain carries TRBV6-2 or TRBV6-3 and TRBJ2-1, with D perhaps TRBD1 (6 bases). The CDR3 spans 15 residues. Germline values: CDR1 MNHEY, CDR2 SVGEGT. Trimming left V 4 bases short and J 6 bases short, with 16 bases between. CDR3 region: CASSFDPTGFNEQFF. The CDR3 DNA reads as TGTGCCAGCAGTTTTGACCCAACAGGGTTCAATGAGCAGTTCTTC.

The sample holds many counts of this clonotype. This rearrangement joins TRBV6-6 to TRBJ2-7; 7 bases align to TRBD2. This CDR3 is built from 12 residues. V trimming: 6 bases; J trimming: 5 bases; junction bases outside the gene matches: 4. Germline CDR1 and CDR2: MNHNY and SVGAGI (reference sequence). The CDR3 sequence is CASRVGGDEQYF. For the CDR3, the DNA is TGTGCCAGCAGAGTTGGGGGGGACGAGCAGTACTTC.

This clonotype was observed a handful of times. The V and J genes are TRBV6-1 and TRBJ2-1; TRBD1 matches at 9 bases. V shed 7 bases and J 6 bases; nucleotides not matched to a gene: 10. CDR1 is MNHNS and CDR2 is SASEGT in the germline V gene. This CDR3 is built from 15 residues. CDR3 in DNA: TGTGCCAGCATCGTCGGACAGGGGAATCGCAATGAGCAGTTCTTC. Its protein product is CASIVGQGNRNEQFF.

V and J are TRBV7-2 and TRBJ1-6; maybe TRBD1 (5 bases). V lost 1 base to trimming and J lost 7 bases, with 11 bases between them. Germline CDR1 SGHTA, CDR2 FQGNSA. The CDR3 totals 15 residues. In DNA, the CDR3 is TGTGCCAGCAGCTTAGTTTCCAGGGAGAATTCACCCCTCCACTTT. Protein sequence: CASSLVSRENSPLHF. Looking up the rest from reference TRBV7-2 and TRBJ1-6 gives the full variable domain: GAGVSQSPSNKVTEKGKDVELRCDPISGHTALYWYRQSLGQGLEFLIYFQGNSAPDKSGLPSDRFSAERTGGSVSTLTIQRTQQEDSAVYLCASSLVSRENSPLHFGNGTRLTVT.

This clonotype occurred many times. The chain recombines TRBV5-1 with TRBJ2-7; tentative D call: TRBD2 (5 bases). The CDR3 totals 14 residues. The germline CDR1 and CDR2 sequences are SGHRS and YFSETQ. Deletions cut 0 bases from V and 3 bases from J, with 10 bases between. DNA of the CDR3: TGCGCCAGCAGCTTGGCCGCTAGCAGCTACGAGCAGTACTTC. The encoded protein is CASSLAASSYEQYF.

In this sample, this clonotype turned up a few times. This rearrangement joins TRBV25-1 to TRBJ2-7; 7 bases line up with TRBD1. Germline V gene lookup returns CDR1 MGHDK and CDR2 SYGVNS. The V segment lost 7 bases and the J segment 2 bases; nucleotides outside the gene matches: 5. This CDR3 has 13 residues. The CDR3 protein is CASTLTGTYEQYF. In nucleotides, the CDR3 is TGTGCCAGCACCCTGACAGGGACCTACGAGCAGTACTTC.

In its sample, this clonotype was seen a few times. V usage is TRBV2 and J usage is TRBJ1-5; D is perhaps TRBD1 (6 bases). CDR1 SNHLY and CDR2 FYNNEI come from the germline V gene. This CDR3 contains 13 residues. Trimming removed 5 bases at V and 7 bases at J, with 12 bases between. CDR3: CASSTGMLQPQHF. CDR3 sequence (DNA): TGTGCCAGCAGTACAGGGATGTTACAGCCCCAGCATTTT.

The chain couples TRBV15 to TRBJ2-7; 9 positions agree with TRBD1. The CDR3 is 16 residues long. Germline loops: CDR1 LNHNV, CDR2 YYDKDF (reference sequence). Unmatched junction bases numbered 12, after V lost 3 bases and J lost 6 bases. For the CDR3, the DNA is TGTGCCACCAGCAGCATAACGGGACAGGGTTTTCTCGAGCAGTACTTC. Its protein product is CATSSITGQGFLEQYF.

V usage is TRBV2 and J usage is TRBJ2-7; D ambiguous. The V gene's germline CDR1 is SNHLY and CDR2 FYNNEI. V was clipped by 8 bases and J by 0 bases, with 11 bases between them. The CDR3 is made up of 13 amino acids. The CDR3 reads CASFPAPSYEQYF. The CDR3 nucleotides are TGTGCCAGCTTCCCGGCGCCCTCCTACGAGCAGTACTTC.

This clonotype occurred many times. The CDR3 DNA reads TGTGCCAGCAGTGAAATGGACAGATTTACCTACGAGCAGTACTTC. Protein product: CASSEMDRFTYEQYF. The V gene is TRBV6-1, the J gene TRBJ2-7; D is possibly TRBD1 (6 bases). CDR3 length equals 15 residues. In germline, CDR1 is MNHNS, CDR2 SASEGT. Trimming left V 2 bases short and J 2 bases short, with 13 bases between.

This clonotype turned up a few times. This chain links TRBV4-2 with TRBJ1-6; TRBD1 matches 8 bases. Per germline, CDR1 LGHNA and CDR2 YNFKEQ. This CDR3 region has 17 residues. J gave up 6 bases and V 2 bases, and 9 bases lay outside the gene matches. This CDR3 is CASSQQSMTGANSPLHF. The CDR3 bases are TGTGCCAGCAGCCAACAAAGTATGACAGGGGCTAATTCACCCCTCCACTTT.

The V call is TRBV9, the J call TRBJ2-7; the match to TRBD2 covers 8 bases. This CDR3 is built from 14 residues. The V and J ends lost 8 bases and 3 bases, in that order; junction bases with no gene match: 10. Germline loops: CDR1 SGDLS, CDR2 YYNGEE. This CDR3 is CASSLGLEDYEQYF. The DNA of the CDR3 is TGTGCCAGTAGCCTGGGACTAGAAGACTACGAGCAGTACTTC.

This clonotype was seen more than once but under ten times. The rearrangement links TRBV2 to TRBJ2-1, with D unclear. V was cut by 8 bases and J by 6 bases, with 14 bases left in between. This CDR3 has 13 residues. The germline V gene encodes CDR1 SNHLY and CDR2 FYNNEI. The CDR3 loop reads CASPSVTPNEQFF. CDR3 sequence (DNA): TGTGCCAGCCCTTCCGTGACACCCAATGAGCAGTTCTTC.

This clonotype showed up just a few times. The V gene is TRBV28, the J gene TRBJ2-2, with 7 bases lining up with TRBD1. Trimming at V came to 8 bases and at J to 2 bases, leaving 5 bases not matched to a gene. Germline CDR1 and CDR2: MDHEN and SYDVKM. This CDR3 region has 14 residues. In DNA form, the CDR3 reads TGTGCCAGCGAGGGACAGATCAACACCGGGGAGCTGTTTTTT. Protein sequence: CASEGQINTGELFF.

V usage is TRBV7-9 and J usage is TRBJ2-1, with 7 bases aligning to TRBD2. The germline V gene encodes CDR1 SEHNR and CDR2 FQNEAQ (reference sequence). The CDR3 is 16 amino acids. Trimming took 0 bases from V and 6 from J; bases not matched to a gene: 8. The CDR3 spells CASSLAYRGRVNEQFF. CDR3 DNA sequence: TGTGCCAGCAGCTTAGCTTATCGCGGGAGAGTCAATGAGCAGTTCTTC.

A few counts support this clonotype. V is TRBV15 and J is TRBJ2-1; TRBD1 agrees at 9 bases. The ends lost 5 bases at V and 8 bases at J; junction bases unmatched: 10. This CDR3 region has 15 residues. Germline CDR1 and CDR2: LNHNV and YYDKDF (reference sequence). The CDR3 region has the DNA TGTGCCACCAGCGGACGGGACAGGGCATTCGATGAGCAGTTCTTC. Its translation: CATSGRDRAFDEQFF.

The rearrangement links TRBV6-1 to TRBJ2-5, with D possibly being TRBD1 (6 bases). V shed 6 bases and J shed 1 base, with 15 bases lying between them. This CDR3 has 15 amino acids. Germline CDR1 and CDR2: MNHNS and SASEGT. The CDR3 DNA reads as TGTGCCAGCAGCCGCGGACAGAGGGTCCAAGAGACCCAGTACTTC. It specifies CASSRGQRVQETQYF.

This clonotype was seen more than once but under ten times. The chain carries TRBV28 and TRBJ2-2; possible D gene TRBD2, 6 bases. CDR3 size: 14 residues. The germline CDR1 and CDR2 sequences are MDHEN and SYDVKM. Trimming removed 7 bases from V and 6 bases from J, with 15 bases in between. Written as DNA, the CDR3 is TGTGCCAGCAAATTAAGGGGACTCTCCGGGGAGCTGTTTTTT. Amino acids: CASKLRGLSGELFF.

In its sample, this clonotype was seen a few times. The V call is TRBV12-3 or TRBV12-4, the J call TRBJ1-1, with D unresolved. The CDR3 is made up of 13 amino acids. The V end lost 5 bases, the J end lost 1 base, and 8 bases lay between the germline ends. DNA for the CDR3: TGTGCCAGCAGTGAAACAAGGAACACTGAAGCTTTCTTT. Translation gives CASSETRNTEAFF.

The chain links TRBV6-2 or TRBV6-3 to TRBJ2-3; 10 nucleotides agree with TRBD2. From germline, CDR1 is MNHEY and CDR2 SVGEGT. This CDR3 has 15 amino acids. Trimming took 6 bases from V and 10 from J; bases not matched to a gene: 13. Here the CDR3 DNA reads TGTGCCAGCAGATATAGCGGGGGGAACCCAACGGCGCAGTATTTT. Translated, it gives CASRYSGGNPTAQYF.